The rows below give T cell receptor beta chains drawn from one sample of a study of blood T cell repertoires in COVID-19. Clones were sequenced by immunoSEQ multiplex PCR, and TCRdb holds only the in-frame ones, with some missing. The sample shows 130,000 to 150,000 clones, around 81% of them seen only once. Sequencing used PBMCs or T cells enriched from blood (not recorded which). The source is a woman aged 40 to 55 who had recovered from COVID-19. Each CDR3 is given with its conserved first and last residue. A D gene is named only where the DNA matches it firmly. A row's size may be missing; if present it is once, few, many or a size class.

cdr3_aa: CASEWNTEAFF
cdr3_nt: TGTGCCAGCGAGTGGAACACTGAAGCTTTCTTT
v_call: TRBV2
clone_size: .
d_call: .
j_call: TRBJ1-1

cdr3_aa: CASSRGSPLHF
cdr3_nt: TGTGCCAGCAGCCGGGGTTCACCCCTCCACTTT
v_call: TRBV12-3/TRBV12-4
clone_size: .
d_call: .
j_call: TRBJ1-6

cdr3_aa: CASSSSGQVSHF
cdr3_nt: TGTGCCAGCAGCTCCTCGGGACAAGTTTCCCACTTC
v_call: TRBV13
clone_size: .
d_call: .
j_call: TRBJ1-2

cdr3_aa: CASTATGGSPYGYTF
cdr3_nt: TGTGCCAGCACCGCGACAGGGGGTTCCCCCTATGGCTACACCTTC
v_call: TRBV5-4
clone_size: .
d_call: TRBD1
j_call: TRBJ1-2

cdr3_aa: CASSLLSHEQFF
cdr3_nt: TGTGCCAGCAGCCTTCTATCTCATGAGCAGTTCTTC
v_call: TRBV2
clone_size: few
d_call: .
j_call: TRBJ2-1

cdr3_aa: CAWSQLAAGGWTGELFF
cdr3_nt: TGTGCCTGGAGTCAACTAGCAGCGGGAGGCTGGACCGGGGAGCTGTTTTTT
v_call: TRBV30
clone_size: .
d_call: TRBD2
j_call: TRBJ2-2

cdr3_aa: CASSQVGSPEAFF
cdr3_nt: TGTGCCAGCAGCCAAGTGGGCTCGCCTGAAGCTTTCTTT
v_call: TRBV4-2
clone_size: .
d_call: .
j_call: TRBJ1-1

cdr3_aa: CASSGDRSNQPQHF
cdr3_nt: TGTGCCAGCTCAGGTGACAGATCCAATCAGCCCCAGCATTTT
v_call: TRBV18
clone_size: once
d_call: .
j_call: TRBJ1-5

cdr3_aa: CAWSTGVNTEAFF
cdr3_nt: TGTGCCTGGAGCACAGGGGTGAACACTGAAGCTTTCTTT
v_call: TRBV30
clone_size: .
d_call: TRBD1
j_call: TRBJ1-1

cdr3_aa: CASSYSEGAGEQYF
cdr3_nt: TGTGCCAGCAGTTACTCGGAGGGGGCGGGGGAGCAGTACTTC
v_call: TRBV6-6
clone_size: few
d_call: .
j_call: TRBJ2-7

cdr3_aa: CASSAGQGAFF
cdr3_nt: TGTGCCAGCAGCGCGGGACAGGGAGCTTTCTTT
v_call: TRBV9
clone_size: .
d_call: TRBD1
j_call: TRBJ1-1

cdr3_aa: CASRGLAGGTDTQYF
cdr3_nt: TGCGCCAGCAGGGGACTAGCGGGGGGAACAGATACGCAGTATTTT
v_call: TRBV5-1
clone_size: .
d_call: TRBD2
j_call: TRBJ2-3

cdr3_aa: CASSLPEDRGRNEQYF
cdr3_nt: TGTGCCAGCAGTCTCCCCGAGGACAGGGGGCGAAACGAGCAGTACTTC
v_call: TRBV6-2/TRBV6-3
clone_size: .
d_call: TRBD1
j_call: TRBJ2-7

cdr3_aa: CASSRGGGTRLYEQYF
cdr3_nt: TGCGCCAGCAGCCGAGGGGGCGGGACAAGACTCTACGAGCAGTACTTC
v_call: TRBV4-1
clone_size: .
d_call: .
j_call: TRBJ2-7

cdr3_aa: CASSKSGTGGYEQYF
cdr3_nt: TGCGCCAGCAGCAAATCCGGGACAGGGGGCTACGAGCAGTACTTC
v_call: TRBV5-1
clone_size: .
d_call: TRBD1
j_call: TRBJ2-7

cdr3_aa: CASSDVRGLTEAFF
cdr3_nt: TGTGCCAGCAGTGATGTTAGGGGGCTCACTGAAGCTTTCTTT
v_call: TRBV25-1
clone_size: .
d_call: TRBD1
j_call: TRBJ1-1

cdr3_aa: CAITGLAGTGELFF
cdr3_nt: TGTGCCATCACCGGACTAGCGGGCACCGGGGAGCTGTTTTTT
v_call: TRBV10-3
clone_size: .
d_call: TRBD2
j_call: TRBJ2-2

cdr3_aa: CATSDLRLAVYNEQFF
cdr3_nt: TGTGCCACCAGTGATTTGCGGCTAGCGGTCTACAATGAGCAGTTCTTC
v_call: TRBV24-1
clone_size: .
d_call: TRBD2
j_call: TRBJ2-1

cdr3_aa: CASSQGQGMTYEQYF
cdr3_nt: TGCGCCAGCAGCCAGGGACAGGGGATGACCTACGAGCAGTACTTC
v_call: TRBV4-1
clone_size: once
d_call: TRBD1
j_call: TRBJ2-7

cdr3_aa: CSAAYQVAGEAFF
cdr3_nt: TGCAGCGCAGCATACCAGGTGGCCGGTGAAGCTTTCTTT
v_call: TRBV29-1
clone_size: once
d_call: .
j_call: TRBJ1-1